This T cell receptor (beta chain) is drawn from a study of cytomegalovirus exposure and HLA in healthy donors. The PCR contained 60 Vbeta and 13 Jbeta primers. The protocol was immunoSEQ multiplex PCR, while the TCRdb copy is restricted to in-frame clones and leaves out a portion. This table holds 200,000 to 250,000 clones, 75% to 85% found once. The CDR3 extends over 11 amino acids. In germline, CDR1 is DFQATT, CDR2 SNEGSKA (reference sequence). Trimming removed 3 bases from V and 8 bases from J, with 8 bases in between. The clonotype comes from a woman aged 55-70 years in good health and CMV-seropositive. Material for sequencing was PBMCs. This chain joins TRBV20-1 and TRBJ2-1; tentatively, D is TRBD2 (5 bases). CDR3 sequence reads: CSARTTDEQFF. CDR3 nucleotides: TGCAGTGCTAGGACTACTGATGAGCAGTTCTTC.